Each of the 5 T cell receptor beta chains below was sequenced from the same sample in a study of blood T cell repertoires in COVID-19. The repertoire was sequenced with immunoSEQ multiplex PCR; TCRdb's copy has only in-frame clones and lacks some. The table lists under 130,000 clones, around 84% of them singletons. The sequencing sample was made of peripheral blood. The receptors shown here come from a human donor in a cohort sampled during active COVID-19.

The chain has TRBV3-1 (or the pseudogene TRBV3-2) and TRBJ2-3; 9 bases match TRBD2. This CDR3 contains 15 residues. CDR1 is LGHDT and CDR2 is YNNKEL in the germline V gene (reference sequence). With V trimmed by 4 bases and J by 4 bases, 6 bases remained unmatched. The CDR3 region is CASSPLAGDADTQYF. In DNA form, the CDR3 reads TGTGCCAGCAGCCCCTTAGCGGGAGACGCAGATACGCAGTATTTT.

The chain recombines TRBV6-5 with TRBJ2-1; the match to TRBD1 covers 8 bases. The CDR3 runs 15 residues. V lost 5 bases and J lost 7; bases outside the gene matches: 10. Germline V gives CDR1 MNHEY, CDR2 SVGAGI. CDR3 nucleotide sequence: TGTGCCAGCAGTCCAGGGAGTACAGGGGGGAATGAGCAGTTCTTC. Translating gives CASSPGSTGGNEQFF.

The CDR3 DNA reads TGTGCCTGGAGTGCCTTGGGCTTCTACGAGCAGTACTTC. This codes for CAWSALGFYEQYF. This sequence joins TRBV30 and TRBJ2-7; D call uncertain. The ends were cut back, 1 base at V and 3 bases at J, with 10 bases in the middle. CDR1 and CDR2 (germline): GTSNPN, SVGIG (reference sequence). This CDR3 is built from 13 residues.

This clone was seen only once. The chain couples TRBV15 to TRBJ2-1, with D tentatively TRBD2 (6 bases). The CDR3 loop spans 13 amino acids. The germline V and J ends were trimmed by 0 bases and 8 bases, with 8 bases remaining between them. The germline CDR1 and CDR2 sequences are LNHNV and YYDKDF (reference sequence). The CDR3 spells CATSRDTSYEQFF. The CDR3, as DNA: TGTGCCACCAGCAGAGATACTAGCTATGAGCAGTTCTTC.

CDR3 bases: TGTGCCAGCTCACCACCGGGACTAGCGGGGGGCGGCACAGATACGCAGTATTTT. It encodes CASSPPGLAGGGTDTQYF. The rearrangement uses TRBV18 and TRBJ2-3, with TRBD2 matching over 15 bases. The CDR3 sequence is 18 residues long. The germline V gene encodes CDR1 KGHSH and CDR2 LQKENI. V lost 0 bases and J lost 1; bases outside the gene matches: 2.